This T cell receptor (beta chain) was observed in a study of blood T cell repertoires in COVID-19. On the study more broadly: Some COVID-19 samples were acute and others convalescent; all came from the United States, Italy and Spain. PBMCs, B-cell-depleted T cells, or T cells provided the cDNA or gDNA that made up the material.

The V end lost 1 base, the J end lost 0 bases, and 10 bases lay between the germline ends. Germline CDR1 is MGHRA and CDR2 is YSYEKL. This CDR3 is built from 15 residues. Per the original data handling: Estimates of nucleated cell counts were drawn from the amplification of reference gene primers. Produced via immunoSEQ multiplex PCR; TCRdb's table is partial and in-frame only. V, J and clone size were drawn from that table, and D and trimming were deduced from the DNA. The sample gives some 120,000 clones, around nine tenths of which show up once; 1.8% is in the top ten. The origin of this receptor is a human donor with active COVID-19. The donor label of this sample is uncertain. The sequenced material came from peripheral blood. The gene calls are TRBV4-1 and TRBJ2-7; possible D gene TRBD1, 5 bases. The CDR3 nucleotides read TGCGCCAGCAGCCAAGTTGCAACAGGCTCCTACGAGCAGTACTTC. Encoded protein: CASSQVATGSYEQYF.